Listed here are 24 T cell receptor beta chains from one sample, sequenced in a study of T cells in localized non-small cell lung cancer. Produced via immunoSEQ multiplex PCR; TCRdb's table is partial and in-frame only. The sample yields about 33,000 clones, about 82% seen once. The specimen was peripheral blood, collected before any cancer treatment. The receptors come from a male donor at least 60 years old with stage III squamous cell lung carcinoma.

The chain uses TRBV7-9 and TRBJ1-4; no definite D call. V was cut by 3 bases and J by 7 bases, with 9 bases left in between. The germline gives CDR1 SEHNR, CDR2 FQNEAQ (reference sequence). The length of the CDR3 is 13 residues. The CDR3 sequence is CASSFSQIEKLFF. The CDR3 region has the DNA TGTGCCAGCAGCTTCAGCCAAATTGAAAAACTGTTTTTT.

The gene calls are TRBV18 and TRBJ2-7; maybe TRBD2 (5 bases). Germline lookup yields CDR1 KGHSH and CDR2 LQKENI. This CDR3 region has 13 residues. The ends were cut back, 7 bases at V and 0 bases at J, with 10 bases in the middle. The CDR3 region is CASWETSSYEQYF. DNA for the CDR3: TGTGCCAGCTGGGAGACGTCCTCCTACGAGCAGTACTTC.

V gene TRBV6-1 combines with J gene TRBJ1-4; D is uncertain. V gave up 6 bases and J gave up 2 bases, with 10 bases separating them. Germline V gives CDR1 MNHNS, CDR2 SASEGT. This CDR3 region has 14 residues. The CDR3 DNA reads TGTGCCAGCAGAGACCGAACCACTAATGAAAAACTGTTTTTT. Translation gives CASRDRTTNEKLFF.

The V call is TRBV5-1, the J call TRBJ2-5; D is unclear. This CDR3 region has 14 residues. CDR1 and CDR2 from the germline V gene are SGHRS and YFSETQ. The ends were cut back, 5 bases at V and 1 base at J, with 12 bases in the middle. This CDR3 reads CASSYVGLQETQYF. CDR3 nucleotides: TGCGCCAGCAGTTACGTGGGCCTCCAAGAGACCCAGTACTTC.

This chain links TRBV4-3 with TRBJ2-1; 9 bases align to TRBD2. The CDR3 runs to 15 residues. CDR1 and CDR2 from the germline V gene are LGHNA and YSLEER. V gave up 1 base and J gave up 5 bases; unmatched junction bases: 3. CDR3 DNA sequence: TGCGCCAGCAGCCAAGGGCGGGGGGGGAACAATGAGCAGTTCTTC. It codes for CASSQGRGGNNEQFF.

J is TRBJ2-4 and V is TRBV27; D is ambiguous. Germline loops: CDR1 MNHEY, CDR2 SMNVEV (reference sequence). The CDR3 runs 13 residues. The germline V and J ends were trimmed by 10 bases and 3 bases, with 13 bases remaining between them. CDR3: CATLDTDKNIQYF. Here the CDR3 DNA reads TGTGCCACCCTCGACACCGACAAAAACATTCAGTACTTC.

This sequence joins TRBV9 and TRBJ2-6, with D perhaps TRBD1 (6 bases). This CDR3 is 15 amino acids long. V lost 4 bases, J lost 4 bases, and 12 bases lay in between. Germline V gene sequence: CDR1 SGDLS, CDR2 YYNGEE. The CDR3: CASSPGETGANVLTF. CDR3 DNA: TGTGCCAGCAGCCCAGGGGAAACCGGGGCCAACGTCCTGACTTTC.

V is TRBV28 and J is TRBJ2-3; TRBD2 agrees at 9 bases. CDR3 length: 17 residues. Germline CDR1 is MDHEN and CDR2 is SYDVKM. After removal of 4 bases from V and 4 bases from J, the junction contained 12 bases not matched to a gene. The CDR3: CASSSRAGGRRADTQYF. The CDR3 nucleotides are TGTGCCAGCAGTTCAAGAGCGGGAGGCAGGAGGGCAGATACGCAGTATTTT.

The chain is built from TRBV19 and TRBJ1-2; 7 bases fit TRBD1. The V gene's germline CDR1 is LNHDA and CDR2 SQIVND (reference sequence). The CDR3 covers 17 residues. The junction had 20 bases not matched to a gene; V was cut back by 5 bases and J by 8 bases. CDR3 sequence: CASSPDPARGGSHGYTF. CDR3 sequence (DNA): TGTGCCAGTAGTCCAGACCCGGCCAGAGGGGGCTCACACGGCTACACCTTC.

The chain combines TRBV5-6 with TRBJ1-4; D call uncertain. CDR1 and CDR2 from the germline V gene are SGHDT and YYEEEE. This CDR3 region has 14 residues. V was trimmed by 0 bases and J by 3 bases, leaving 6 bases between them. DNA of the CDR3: TGTGCCAGCAGCTTGGGGCAGGCTAATGAAAAACTGTTTTTT. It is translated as CASSLGQANEKLFF.

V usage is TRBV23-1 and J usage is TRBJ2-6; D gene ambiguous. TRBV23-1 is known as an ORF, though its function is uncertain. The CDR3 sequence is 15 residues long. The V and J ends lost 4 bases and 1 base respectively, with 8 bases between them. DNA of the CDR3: TGCGCCAGCAGTCTGAATGGGTCTGGGGCCAACGTCCTGACTTTC. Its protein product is CASSLNGSGANVLTF.

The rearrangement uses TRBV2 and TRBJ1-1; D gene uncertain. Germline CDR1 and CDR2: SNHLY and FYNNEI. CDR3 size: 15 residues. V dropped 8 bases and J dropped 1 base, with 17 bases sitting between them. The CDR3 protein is CASAELGPTNTEAFF. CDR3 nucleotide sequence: TGTGCCAGCGCTGAGCTCGGACCTACGAACACTGAAGCTTTCTTT.

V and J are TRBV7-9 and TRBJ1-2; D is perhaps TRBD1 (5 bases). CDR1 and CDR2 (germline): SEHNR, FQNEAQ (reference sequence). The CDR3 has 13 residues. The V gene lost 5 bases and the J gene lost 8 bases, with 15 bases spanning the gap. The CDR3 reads CASSVEAGLGYTF. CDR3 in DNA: TGTGCCAGCAGCGTCGAGGCAGGGCTAGGCTACACCTTC.

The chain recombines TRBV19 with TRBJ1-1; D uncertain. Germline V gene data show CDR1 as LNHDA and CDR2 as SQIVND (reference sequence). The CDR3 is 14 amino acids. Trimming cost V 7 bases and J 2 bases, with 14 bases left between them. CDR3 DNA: TGTGCCAGTACCCCCGGCGTAGCAAACACTGAAGCTTTCTTT. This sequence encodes CASTPGVANTEAFF.

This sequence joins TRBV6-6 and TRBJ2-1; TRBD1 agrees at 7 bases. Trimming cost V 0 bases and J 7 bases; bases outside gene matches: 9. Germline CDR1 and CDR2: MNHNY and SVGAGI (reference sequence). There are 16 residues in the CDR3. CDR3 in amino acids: CASSYSGSGGGNEQFF. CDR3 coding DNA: TGTGCCAGCAGTTACTCGGGGTCAGGGGGTGGAAATGAGCAGTTCTTC.

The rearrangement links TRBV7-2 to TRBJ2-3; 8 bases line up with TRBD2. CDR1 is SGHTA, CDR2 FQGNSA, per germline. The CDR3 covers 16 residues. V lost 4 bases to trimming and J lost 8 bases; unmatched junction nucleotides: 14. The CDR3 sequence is CASSSQPGLGPFTQYF. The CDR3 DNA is TGTGCCAGCAGCTCTCAACCGGGACTAGGTCCTTTTACGCAGTATTTT.

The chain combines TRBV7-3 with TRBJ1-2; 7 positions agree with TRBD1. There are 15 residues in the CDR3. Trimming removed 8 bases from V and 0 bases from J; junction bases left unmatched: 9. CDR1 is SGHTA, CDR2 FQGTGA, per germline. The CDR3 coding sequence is TGTGCCAGCCCGGGACAGAAGGGAACTAACTATGGCTACACCTTC. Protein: CASPGQKGTNYGYTF. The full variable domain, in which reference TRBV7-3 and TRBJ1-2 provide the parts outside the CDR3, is GAGVSQTPSNKVTEKGKYVELRCDPISGHTALYWYRQSLGQGPEFLIYFQGTGAADDSGLPNDRFFAVRPEGSVSTLKIQRTERGDSAVYLCASPGQKGTNYGYTFGSGTRLTVV.

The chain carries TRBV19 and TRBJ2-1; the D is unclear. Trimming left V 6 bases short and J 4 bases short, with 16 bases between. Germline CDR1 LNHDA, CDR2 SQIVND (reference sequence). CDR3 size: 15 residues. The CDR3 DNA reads TGTGCCAGTAGCCCGGAATCGTCCGGATACAATGAGCAGTTCTTC. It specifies CASSPESSGYNEQFF.

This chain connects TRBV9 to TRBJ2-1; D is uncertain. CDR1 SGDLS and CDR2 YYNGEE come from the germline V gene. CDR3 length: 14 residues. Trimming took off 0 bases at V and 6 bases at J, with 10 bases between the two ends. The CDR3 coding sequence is TGTGCCAGCAGCGTAGTCGGGCAGGTCAATGAGCAGTTCTTC. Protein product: CASSVVGQVNEQFF. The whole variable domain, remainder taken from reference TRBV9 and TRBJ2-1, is DSGVTQTPKHLITATGQRVTLRCSPRSGDLSVYWYQQSLDQGLQFLIQYYNGEERAKGNILERFSAQQFPDLHSELNLSSLELGDSALYFCASSVVGQVNEQFFGPGTRLTVL.

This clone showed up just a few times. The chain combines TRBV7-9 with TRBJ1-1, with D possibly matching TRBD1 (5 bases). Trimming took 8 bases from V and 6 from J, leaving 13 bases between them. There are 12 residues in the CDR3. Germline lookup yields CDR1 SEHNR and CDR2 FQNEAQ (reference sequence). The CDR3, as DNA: TGTGCCAGCGTAGGGGTAAGGGCTGAAGCTTTCTTT. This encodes CASVGVRAEAFF.

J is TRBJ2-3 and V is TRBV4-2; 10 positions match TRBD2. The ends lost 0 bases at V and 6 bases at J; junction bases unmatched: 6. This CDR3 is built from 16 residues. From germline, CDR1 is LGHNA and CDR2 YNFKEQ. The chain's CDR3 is CASSQDVAGGADTQYF. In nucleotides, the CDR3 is TGTGCCAGCAGCCAAGACGTAGCGGGAGGAGCGGATACGCAGTATTTT.

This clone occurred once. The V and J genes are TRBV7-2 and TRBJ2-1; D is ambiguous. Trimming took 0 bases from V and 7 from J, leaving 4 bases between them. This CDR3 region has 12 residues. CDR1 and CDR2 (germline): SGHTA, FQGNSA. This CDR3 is CASSLARNEQFF. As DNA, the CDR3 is TGTGCCAGCAGCTTAGCTCGGAATGAGCAGTTCTTC.

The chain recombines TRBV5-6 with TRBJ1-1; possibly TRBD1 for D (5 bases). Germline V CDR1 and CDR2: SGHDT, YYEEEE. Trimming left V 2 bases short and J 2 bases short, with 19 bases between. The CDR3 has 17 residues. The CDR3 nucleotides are TGTGCCAGCAGCTTAGGGTTGGGGTTCGGGGGAAACACTGAAGCTTTCTTT. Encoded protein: CASSLGLGFGGNTEAFF.

The CDR3 loop reads CASSVGLSSYEQYF. In nucleotides, the CDR3 is TGTGCCAGCAGCGTTGGACTGAGCTCCTACGAGCAGTACTTC. The chain couples TRBV5-4 to TRBJ2-7, with a weak D call TRBD2 (5 bases). This CDR3 is built from 14 residues. Germline V gene data show CDR1 as SGHNT and CDR2 as YYREEE (reference sequence). With 4 bases removed from V and 0 bases from J, the gap between germline ends came to 11 bases. Supplemented by reference TRBV5-4 and TRBJ2-7, the full variable domain reads ETGVTQSPTHLIKTRGQQVTLRCSSQSGHNTVSWYQQALGQGPQFIFQYYREEENGRGNFPPRFSGLQFPNYSSELNVNALELDDSALYLCASSVGLSSYEQYFGPGTRLTVT.